This T cell receptor beta chain was recorded in a study of CD8 T cells in ankylosing spondylitis. Whole-study findings and limits: Ankylosing spondylitis blood appeared to be characterized by a TCR beta motif of 7 to 9 highly homologous variants.

Deletions cut 1 base from V and 5 bases from J, with 6 bases between. CDR3 size: 13 residues. TCRdb processed the 5' RACE reads anew with MiXCR; each CDR3 protein has one entry. This sample has 300,000 to 350,000 distinct CDR3 sequences, with more than 20% found just once. By sample share, this clonotype is medium-sized. What it binds is not known. The source is a female donor with ankylosing spondylitis or in good health (not recorded which). The sample was blood, either unsorted or a sorted T cell fraction (not recorded which). V gene TRBV12-3 or TRBV12-4 combines with J gene TRBJ2-1; unclear D gene. CDR3 residues: CASSLVTNNEQFF. CDR3 DNA: TGTGCCAGCAGTTTAGTCACAAACAATGAGCAGTTCTTC.